The source of this TCR beta chain is a study of radiation and T cells in renal cell carcinoma. Study-wide results and limits: Top tumor clonotypes rose in blood 2 weeks post-radiation, then contracted. No pretreatment tumor biopsies were available for baseline clonotypes.

Germline V lookup: CDR1 MRHNA, CDR2 SNTAGT. This CDR3 has 16 amino acids. The V and J ends lost 4 bases and 3 bases, in that order; junction bases with no gene match: 5. The table came from immunoSEQ multiplex PCR; TCRdb's copy has only in-frame clones and leaves some out. The sample gives some 150,000 clones, 80% to 90% of which show up once; over 10% is in the top ten. The sample's time point: blood 2 weeks post-SBRT. Stated treatment: 15 Gy SBRT to primary tumor, nephrectomy 4 weeks later. This clone was counted only a few times. The antigen is undetermined. The sequence was collected from a woman between 45 and 65 years old with renal cell carcinoma. V gene TRBV6-4 combines with J gene TRBJ2-1, with 11 bases lining up with TRBD2. This specimen consisted of blood, obtained from a patient whose treatment included radiotherapy and nephrectomy. Here the CDR3 reads CASSVMGTSGYNEQFF. CDR3 nucleotides: TGTGCCAGCAGTGTTATGGGGACTAGCGGCTACAATGAGCAGTTCTTC.